This TCR beta chain was documented in a study of T cell responses to AZD1222 COVID-19 vaccine. Findings and caveats of the study: Baseline seropositives among AZD1222 recipients totaled only 6 or 7. An increase in Spike-specific TCR breadth and depth was observed after two AZD1222 doses. There were vaccine-associated CD4 TCRs across spike, dominant at 160-218 and 743-854.

CDR1 and CDR2 from the germline V gene are SGHNT and YENEEA. The junction had 5 bases not matched to a gene; V was cut back by 1 base and J by 7 bases. CDR3 length: 15 amino acids. Comment on this clone: Its specificity is unknown.

TCRdb keeps only in-frame clones here, not all; method: immunoSEQ multiplex PCR. This sample has about 150,000 clones, with roughly 91% found just once. The TCR originated in an adult in good health. This chain uses TRBV11-3 with TRBJ2-1, with 9 bases fitting TRBD2. Sequences were derived from peripheral blood, sampled on day 0 of AZD1222 vaccination. The CDR3 loop reads CASSLVASGANEQFF. The CDR3 nucleotides read TGTGCCAGCAGCTTAGTGGCTAGCGGGGCTAATGAGCAGTTCTTC.